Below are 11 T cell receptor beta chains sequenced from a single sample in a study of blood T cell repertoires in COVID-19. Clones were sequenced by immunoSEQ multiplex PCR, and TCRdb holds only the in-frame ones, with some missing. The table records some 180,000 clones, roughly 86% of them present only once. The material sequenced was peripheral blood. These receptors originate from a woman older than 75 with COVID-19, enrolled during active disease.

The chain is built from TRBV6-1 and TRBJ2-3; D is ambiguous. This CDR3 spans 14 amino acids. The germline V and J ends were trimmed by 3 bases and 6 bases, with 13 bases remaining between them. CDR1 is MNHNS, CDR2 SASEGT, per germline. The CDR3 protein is CASSEKSARDTQYF. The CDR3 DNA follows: TGTGCCAGCAGTGAGAAGTCGGCCAGGGATACGCAGTATTTT.

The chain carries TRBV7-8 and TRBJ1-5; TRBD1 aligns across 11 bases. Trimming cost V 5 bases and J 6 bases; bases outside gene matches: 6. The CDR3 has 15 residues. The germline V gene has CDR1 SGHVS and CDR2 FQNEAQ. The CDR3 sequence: CASSGDRGGSQPQHF. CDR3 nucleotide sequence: TGTGCCAGCAGCGGGGACAGGGGGGGAAGTCAGCCCCAGCATTTT.

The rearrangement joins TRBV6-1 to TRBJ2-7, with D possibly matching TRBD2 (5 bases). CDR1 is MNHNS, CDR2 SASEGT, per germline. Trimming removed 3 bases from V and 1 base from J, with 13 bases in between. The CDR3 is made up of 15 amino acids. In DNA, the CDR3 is TGTGCCAGCAGTGACCGAGCCCGGGATTCCTACGAGCAGTACTTC. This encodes CASSDRARDSYEQYF.

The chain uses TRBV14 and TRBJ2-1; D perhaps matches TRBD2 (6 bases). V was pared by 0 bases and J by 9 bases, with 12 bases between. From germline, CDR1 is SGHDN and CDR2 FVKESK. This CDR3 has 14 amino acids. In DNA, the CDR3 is TGTGCCAGCAGCCAAGATTTACTAGCTCCTGAGCAGTTCTTC. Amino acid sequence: CASSQDLLAPEQFF.

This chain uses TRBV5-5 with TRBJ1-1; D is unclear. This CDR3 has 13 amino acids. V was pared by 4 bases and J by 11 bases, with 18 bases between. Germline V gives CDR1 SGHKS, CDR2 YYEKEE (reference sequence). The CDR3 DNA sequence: TGTGCCAGCAGCCTGAACGGGAGAGGGAGGGCTTTCTTT. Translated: CASSLNGRGRAFF. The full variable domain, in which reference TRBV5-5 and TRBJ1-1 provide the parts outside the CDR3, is DAGVTQSPTHLIKTRGQQVTLRCSPISGHKSVSWYQQVLGQGPQFIFQYYEKEERGRGNFPDRFSARQFPNYSSELNVNALLLGDSALYLCASSLNGRGRAFFGQGTRLTVV.

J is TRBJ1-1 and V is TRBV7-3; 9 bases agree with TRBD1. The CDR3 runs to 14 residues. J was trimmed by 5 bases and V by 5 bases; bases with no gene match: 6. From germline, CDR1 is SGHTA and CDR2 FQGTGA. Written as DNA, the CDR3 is TGTGCCAGCAGCCAACAGGGGGCAAGGACTGAAGCTTTCTTT. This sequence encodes CASSQQGARTEAFF. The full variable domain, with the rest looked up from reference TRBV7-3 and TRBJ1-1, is GAGVSQTPSNKVTEKGKYVELRCDPISGHTALYWYRQSLGQGPEFLIYFQGTGAADDSGLPNDRFFAVRPEGSVSTLKIQRTERGDSAVYLCASSQQGARTEAFFGQGTRLTVV.

CDR3 amino acids: CASSLGLAGGILTSTDTQYF. CDR3 bases: TGCGCCAGCAGCCTAGGACTAGCGGGAGGAATACTTACTAGCACAGATACGCAGTATTTT. The chain joins TRBV5-1 to TRBJ2-3; 14 positions match TRBD2. The CDR3 sequence is 20 residues long. CDR1 is SGHRS and CDR2 is YFSETQ in the germline V gene. Unmatched junction bases numbered 13, after V lost 4 bases and J lost 0 bases.

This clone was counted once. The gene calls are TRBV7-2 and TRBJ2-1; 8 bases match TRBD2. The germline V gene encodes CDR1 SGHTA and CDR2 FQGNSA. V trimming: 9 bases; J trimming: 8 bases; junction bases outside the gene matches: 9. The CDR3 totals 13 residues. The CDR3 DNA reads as TGTGCCAGTTGGGGAGCGGGAGTCGATGAGCAGTTCTTC. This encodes CASWGAGVDEQFF.

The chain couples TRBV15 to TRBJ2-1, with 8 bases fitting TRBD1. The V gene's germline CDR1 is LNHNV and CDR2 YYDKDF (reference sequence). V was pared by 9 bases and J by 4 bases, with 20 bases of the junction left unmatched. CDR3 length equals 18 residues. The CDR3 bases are TGTGCCACTCCCTCGACCCCCCGGGACAGGAGGAGATACAATGAGCAGTTCTTC. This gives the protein CATPSTPRDRRRYNEQFF.

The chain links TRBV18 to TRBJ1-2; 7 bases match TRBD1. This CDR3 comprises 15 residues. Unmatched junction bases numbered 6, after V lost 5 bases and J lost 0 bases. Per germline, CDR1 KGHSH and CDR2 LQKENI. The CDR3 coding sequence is TGTGCCAGCTCAACCAGGGGGGAAGCTAACTATGGCTACACCTTC. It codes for CASSTRGEANYGYTF.

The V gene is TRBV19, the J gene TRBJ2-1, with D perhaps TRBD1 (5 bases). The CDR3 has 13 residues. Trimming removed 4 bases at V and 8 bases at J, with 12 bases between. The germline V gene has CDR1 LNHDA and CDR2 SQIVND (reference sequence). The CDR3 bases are TGTGCCAGTAGTACGTGGACAAACTATGAGCAGTTCTTC. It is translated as CASSTWTNYEQFF.